One sample yielded the 30 T cell receptor beta chains listed below, sequenced in a study of T-cell memory formation after mild COVID-19 (dated by TCRdb to about 2021). The library was obtained by 5' RACE. TCRdb records Illumina NovaSeq 6000 as the sequencer. TCRdb reprocessing: public reads trimmed at Q25 with fastp, clones called with MiXCR, in-frame beta chains kept. Rows with a matching CDR3 protein are joined into one entry that keeps the most common DNA and genes. Counted in this sample were almost 550,000 distinct CDR3 sequences; around 21% of them appeared once. In total, the top ten clones hold roughly an eighth of the sample. The material sequenced was PBMCs or a T cell subset sorted from them (not recorded which). The source of these receptors is an adult woman who had mild COVID-19 (a few samples of this study predate the infection). The sample titles of this study are shuffled in the database, so cell type and time point are left out; the donor was told from shared clones.

CDR3 DNA sequence: TGTGCCAGCACCCTGACAGGGAGCTACGAGCAGTACTTC. Translating gives CASTLTGSYEQYF. V is TRBV28 and J is TRBJ2-7; TRBD1 agrees at 7 bases. After removal of 7 bases from V and 3 bases from J, the junction contained 6 bases not matched to a gene. The CDR3 loop spans 13 amino acids. CDR1 MDHEN and CDR2 SYDVKM come from the germline V gene.

J is TRBJ1-2 and V is TRBV6-5; a possible D gene is TRBD1 (6 bases). V was shortened by 2 bases and J by 4 bases, with 11 bases between the two germline ends. Per the germline V gene, CDR1 is MNHEY and CDR2 is SVGAGI. The CDR3 runs to 14 residues. The CDR3 DNA reads as TGTGCCAGCAGTTACGGGGGCGTCGGCTATGGCTACACCTTC. This gives the protein CASSYGGVGYGYTF.

This clonotype was found many times. The chain has TRBV29-1 and TRBJ2-7; TRBD2 agrees at 7 bases. Germline CDR1 SQVTM, CDR2 ANQGSEA. CDR3 size: 13 residues. After removal of 5 bases from V and 4 bases from J, the junction contained 8 bases not matched to a gene. In nucleotides, the CDR3 is TGCAGCGTTTTGGGAGGGGAAGGGTACGAGCAGTACTTC. It specifies CSVLGGEGYEQYF.

This clonotype has more than one count but fewer than ten. The rearrangement uses TRBV7-9 and TRBJ2-2; 10 bases align to TRBD2. CDR3 length: 17 residues. After removal of 1 base from V and 5 bases from J, the junction contained 7 bases not matched to a gene. The germline CDR1 and CDR2 sequences are SEHNR and FQNEAQ (reference sequence). CDR3 sequence reads: CASSLGSGRIMTGELFF. The CDR3 DNA follows: TGTGCCAGCAGCTTAGGTAGCGGGAGGATAATGACCGGGGAGCTGTTTTTT.

This clonotype was detected only a few times. V is TRBV5-6 and J is TRBJ1-3; TRBD1 matches 7 bases. Unmatched junction bases numbered 4, after V lost 4 bases and J lost 3 bases. Per germline, CDR1 SGHDT and CDR2 YYEEEE. The CDR3 has 14 residues. CDR3 region: CASSTYRGGNTIYF. CDR3 nucleotide sequence: TGTGCCAGCAGCACCTACAGGGGTGGAAACACCATATATTTT.

This clonotype was recorded at least ten times. The gene calls are TRBV5-1 and TRBJ2-3; 7 bases map to TRBD2. V dropped 0 bases and J dropped 2; count of bases not matched to a gene: 6. The CDR3 has 16 residues. The V gene's germline CDR1 is SGHRS and CDR2 YFSETQ. CDR3 in amino acids: CASSLGASGTTDTQYF. The CDR3 nucleotides are TGCGCCAGCAGCTTGGGGGCTAGCGGCACCACAGATACGCAGTATTTT. The whole variable domain, filled in from reference TRBV5-1 and TRBJ2-3, reads KAGVTQTPRYLIKTRGQQVTLSCSPISGHRSVSWYQQTPGQGLQFLFEYFSETQRNKGNFPGRFSGRQFSNSRSEMNVSTLELGDSALYLCASSLGASGTTDTQYFGPGTRLTVL.

The chain recombines TRBV7-3 with TRBJ2-5, with TRBD2 matching 7 bases. The germline V gene has CDR1 SGHTA and CDR2 FQGTGA. V lost 2 bases to trimming and J lost 4 bases; unmatched junction nucleotides: 4. The CDR3 is 14 amino acids. DNA of the CDR3: TGTGCCAGCAGCTTATACGGCGGGAGAGAGACCCAGTACTTC. Translated, it gives CASSLYGGRETQYF.

V is TRBV12-3 or TRBV12-4 and J is TRBJ2-7, with 7 positions matching TRBD1. The length of the CDR3 is 15 residues. V shed 3 bases, J shed 2 bases, and the junction held 7 bases outside the gene matches. The CDR3 sequence is CASSFYKQGPYEQYF. DNA for the CDR3: TGTGCCAGCAGTTTCTATAAACAGGGGCCCTACGAGCAGTACTTC.

This clonotype was counted between two and nine times. The rearrangement joins TRBV4-3 to TRBJ2-1, with TRBD2 as a possible D gene (5 bases). This CDR3 has 15 residues. The V end was cut by 6 bases, the J end by 12 bases, with 24 bases between. In germline, CDR1 is LGHNA, CDR2 YSLEER. This CDR3 is CASSKTIDPLLAQFF. The DNA for the CDR3 is TGCGCCAGCAGTAAGACTATCGACCCTCTGTTAGCGCAGTTCTTC.

This chain connects TRBV12-3 or TRBV12-4 to TRBJ2-3; D call uncertain. The CDR3 contains 11 residues. V was clipped by 5 bases and J by 4 bases, with 4 bases between them. The CDR3 loop reads CASSASDTQYF. The CDR3 nucleotides are TGTGCCAGCAGTGCGTCAGATACGCAGTATTTT.

This chain uses TRBV5-1 with TRBJ2-6; D is unresolved. This CDR3 comprises 15 residues. V lost 4 bases, J lost 0 bases, and 8 bases lay in between. Germline-derived CDR1 and CDR2 are SGHRS and YFSETQ. CDR3 DNA: TGCGCCAGCAGCCCTTTGGGCTCTGGGGCCAACGTCCTGACTTTC. This codes for CASSPLGSGANVLTF.

V and J are TRBV6-5 and TRBJ1-6; no firm D call. Deletions cut 1 base from V and 5 bases from J, with 9 bases between. This CDR3 spans 15 amino acids. Germline CDR1 and CDR2: MNHEY and SVGAGI. Here the CDR3 DNA reads TGTGCCAGCAGTTACTGGCTGAAAAATAATTCACCCCTCCACTTT. Translating it yields CASSYWLKNNSPLHF.

This clonotype was detected only a few times. This chain links TRBV30 with TRBJ2-3; D remains unclear. Deletions cut 0 bases from V and 2 bases from J, with 6 bases between. Germline values: CDR1 GTSNPN, CDR2 SVGIG (reference sequence). There are 13 residues in the CDR3. The CDR3: CAWSVTNTDTQYF. CDR3 coding DNA: TGTGCCTGGAGTGTAACAAACACAGATACGCAGTATTTT.

This clonotype was seen a handful of times. The chain is built from TRBV5-6 and TRBJ2-2; 8 bases fit TRBD2. Germline V gene lookup returns CDR1 SGHDT and CDR2 YYEEEE. The CDR3 contains 17 residues. J was trimmed by 1 base and V by 5 bases; bases with no gene match: 10. DNA for the CDR3: TGTGCCAGCAGTGACGTCTATAGCGGGGAGAACACCGGGGAGCTGTTTTTT. Its translation: CASSDVYSGENTGELFF. The full variable domain, completed using reference TRBV5-6 and TRBJ2-2, is DAGVTQSPTHLIKTRGQQVTLRCSPKSGHDTVSWYQQALGQGPQFIFQYYEEEERQRGNFPDRFSGHQFPNYSSELNVNALLLGDSALYLCASSDVYSGENTGELFFGEGSRLTVL.

This clonotype has only a few counts. The rearrangement joins TRBV29-1 to TRBJ2-1; 9 bases agree with TRBD1. The germline V gene encodes CDR1 SQVTM and CDR2 ANQGSEA. This CDR3 is 13 amino acids long. V was clipped by 4 bases and J by 7 bases; unmatched bases: 5. CDR3 sequence: CSVVGTGRNEQFF. As DNA, the CDR3 is TGCAGCGTTGTGGGGACAGGGCGTAATGAGCAGTTCTTC.

This clonotype was observed a few times. CDR3 in amino acids: CASSVRNIQYF. CDR3 nucleotides: TGTGCCAGCAGCGTGCGAAACATTCAGTACTTC. The V and J genes are TRBV6-6 and TRBJ2-4; D unresolved. The germline gives CDR1 MNHNY, CDR2 SVGAGI (reference sequence). With 6 bases removed from V and 6 bases from J, the gap between germline ends came to 6 bases. The CDR3 covers 11 residues.

This clonotype has more than one count but fewer than ten. The chain links TRBV20-1 to TRBJ2-1, with D unclear. This CDR3 spans 16 amino acids. CDR1 is DFQATT, CDR2 SNEGSKA, per germline (reference sequence). V shed 6 bases and J shed 8 bases, with 26 bases lying between them. The CDR3 loop reads CSATHPLRPVGDEQFF. The CDR3 DNA reads as TGCAGTGCAACCCACCCCTTGCGGCCAGTTGGGGATGAGCAGTTCTTC.

This chain connects TRBV7-9 to TRBJ2-5; tentatively, D is TRBD1 or TRBD2 (6 bases each). This CDR3 is built from 14 residues. The V end was cut by 3 bases, the J end by 1 base, with 9 bases between. CDR1 is SEHNR, CDR2 FQNEAQ, per germline (reference sequence). The CDR3 sequence: CASSFGGGQETQYF. DNA of the CDR3: TGTGCCAGCAGCTTTGGAGGGGGCCAAGAGACCCAGTACTTC.

This clonotype was seen only a few times. V gene TRBV14 combines with J gene TRBJ2-3; 9 nucleotides match TRBD2. Germline values: CDR1 SGHDN, CDR2 FVKESK. The CDR3 runs to 16 residues. The V gene end was trimmed by 0 bases and the J gene end by 5 bases; junction bases not matched to a gene: 6. CDR3 sequence (DNA): TGTGCCAGCAGCCAAGAGGCGGGACTAGCAAGAGATACGCAGTATTTT. This encodes CASSQEAGLARDTQYF.

This clonotype turned up a few times. V usage is TRBV20-1 and J usage is TRBJ2-1; either TRBD1 or TRBD2 may fit D (5 bases each). The ends were cut back, 0 bases at V and 2 bases at J, with 8 bases in the middle. This CDR3 contains 14 residues. The germline V gene encodes CDR1 DFQATT and CDR2 SNEGSKA (reference sequence). The CDR3, as DNA: TGCAGTGCTAGAGACGGGGCGGCCTACAATGAGCAGTTCTTC. It specifies CSARDGAAYNEQFF.

The CDR3 DNA sequence: TGCAGCGCCGCTAGCGGCTCCTACGAGCAGTACTTC. Amino acids: CSAASGSYEQYF. The chain is built from TRBV29-1 and TRBJ2-7; 7 bases align to TRBD2. The CDR3 sequence is 12 residues long. J lost 0 bases, V lost 7 bases, and 3 bases had no gene match. Germline values: CDR1 SQVTM, CDR2 ANQGSEA.

This clonotype was seen only a few times. The J gene is TRBJ2-7, the V gene TRBV7-9; 7 bases are a match to TRBD2. Germline V gene sequence: CDR1 SEHNR, CDR2 FQNEAQ (reference sequence). Trimming at V came to 5 bases and at J to 0 bases, leaving 10 bases not matched to a gene. This CDR3 contains 16 residues. CDR3 coding DNA: TGTGCCAGCAGCCCGCCCGAACTAGCGCCCTCCTACGAGCAGTACTTC. It translates to CASSPPELAPSYEQYF.

The J gene is TRBJ2-5, the V gene TRBV7-8; D is perhaps TRBD2 (5 bases). Germline lookup yields CDR1 SGHVS and CDR2 FQNEAQ. The germline V and J ends were trimmed by 1 base and 3 bases, with 15 bases remaining between them. CDR3 length: 16 residues. CDR3 sequence (DNA): TGTGCCAGCAGCTTAGTTTGGAGGCCAGAAAAAGAGACCCAGTACTTC. Amino acids: CASSLVWRPEKETQYF.

This chain connects TRBV25-1 to TRBJ1-2; D remains ambiguous. Germline loops: CDR1 MGHDK, CDR2 SYGVNS. Between the trimmed V and J ends, which lost 8 bases and 2 bases, there was a span of 3 bases. The CDR3 contains 10 residues. CDR3 DNA: TGTGCCAGCTACAACTATGGCTACACCTTC. Amino acids: CASYNYGYTF.

The chain has TRBV7-8 and TRBJ1-2; perhaps TRBD1 as D (6 bases). The V gene lost 5 bases and the J gene lost 4 bases, with 17 bases spanning the gap. This CDR3 contains 15 residues. Germline CDR1 and CDR2: SGHVS and FQNEAQ. The CDR3 loop reads CASSPSEGVGYGYTF. The CDR3 region has the DNA TGTGCCAGCAGCCCCTCGGAGGGGGTCGGCTATGGCTACACCTTC.

This clonotype came up a few times. The chain links TRBV7-7 to TRBJ2-5; the match to TRBD2 covers 14 bases. This CDR3 has 16 residues. CDR1 is SSHAT, CDR2 FNYEAQ, per germline (reference sequence). The V gene end was trimmed by 4 bases and the J gene end by 5 bases; junction bases not matched to a gene: 6. The CDR3 sequence is CASSSTSGGALETQYF. The CDR3 DNA reads as TGTGCCAGCAGCTCGACTAGCGGGGGGGCTCTCGAGACCCAGTACTTC.

The chain has TRBV5-6 and TRBJ2-3, with 7 bases aligning to TRBD1. The length of the CDR3 is 16 residues. Germline trimming cut 3 bases from V and 4 bases from J; bases unmatched to any gene: 11. Germline values: CDR1 SGHDT, CDR2 YYEEEE. Here the CDR3 reads CASSWRQGLRADTQYF. DNA of the CDR3: TGTGCCAGCAGCTGGAGACAGGGCTTACGGGCAGATACGCAGTATTTT.

This clonotype was observed a handful of times. The chain's CDR3 is CASSFSGPGGHNEQFF. Written as DNA, the CDR3 is TGTGCCAGCAGCTTTAGCGGTCCGGGAGGGCACAATGAGCAGTTCTTC. The chain uses TRBV7-3 and TRBJ2-1; TRBD2 aligns across 8 bases. Trimming cost V 3 bases and J 5 bases; bases outside gene matches: 9. This CDR3 region has 16 residues. The V gene's germline CDR1 is SGHTA and CDR2 FQGTGA.

In this sample, this clonotype turned up a few times. J is TRBJ2-2 and V is TRBV7-8, with 8 positions matching TRBD1. Germline trimming cut 6 bases from V and 5 bases from J; bases unmatched to any gene: 14. The CDR3 covers 17 residues. Germline V CDR1 and CDR2: SGHVS, FQNEAQ. CDR3 sequence: CASRINTGQGGTGELFF. The CDR3 DNA sequence: TGTGCCAGCAGAATTAACACCGGACAGGGTGGGACCGGGGAGCTGTTTTTT.

The chain has TRBV12-3 or TRBV12-4 and TRBJ2-7; 9 nucleotides agree with TRBD1. The CDR3 consists of 13 residues. J gave up 2 bases and V 8 bases, and 4 bases lay outside the gene matches. Here the CDR3 DNA reads TGTGCCAGCGCCCGGGACAGGGCCTACGAGCAGTACTTC. It codes for CASARDRAYEQYF.